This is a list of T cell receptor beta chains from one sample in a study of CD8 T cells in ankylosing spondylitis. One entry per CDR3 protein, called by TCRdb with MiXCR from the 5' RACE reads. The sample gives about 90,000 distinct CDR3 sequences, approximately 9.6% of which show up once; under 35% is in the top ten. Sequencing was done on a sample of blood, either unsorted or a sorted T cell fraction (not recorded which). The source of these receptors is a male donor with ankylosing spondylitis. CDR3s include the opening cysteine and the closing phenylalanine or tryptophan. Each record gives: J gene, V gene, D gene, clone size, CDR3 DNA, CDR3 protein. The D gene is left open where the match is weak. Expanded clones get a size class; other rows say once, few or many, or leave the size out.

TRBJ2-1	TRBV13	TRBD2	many	TGTGCCAGCAGCTTAGTAGAGCGGGAGAGATATTACAATGAGCAGTTCTTC	CASSLVERERYYNEQFF
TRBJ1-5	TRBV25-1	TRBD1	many	TGTGCCAGCAGTACAGGACAGGGGCTGAATCAGCCCCAGCATTTT	CASSTGQGLNQPQHF
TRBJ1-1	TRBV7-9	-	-	TGTGCCAGCAGCTTAGCTGCCGGCACTGAAGCTTTCTTT	CASSLAAGTEAFF
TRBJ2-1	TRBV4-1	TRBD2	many	TGCGCCAGCAGCCCCCGAACTAGCGGTGAGCAGTTCTTC	CASSPRTSGEQFF
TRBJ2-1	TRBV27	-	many	TGTGCCAGCAGTTTTGTCCCCACCCGGGCTCCCCGGGCTGAGCAGTTCTTC	CASSFVPTRAPRAEQFF
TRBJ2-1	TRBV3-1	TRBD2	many	TGTGCCAGCAGGCGAGGGGCTGTTTCCGGGACTAGCGGGCTTCCGGGTGAGCAGTTCTTC	CASRRGAVSGTSGLPGEQFF
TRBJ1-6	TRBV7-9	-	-	TGTGCCAGCAGCTTAGGCGAATCTCCCCGCGGTTCACCCCTCCACTTT	CASSLGESPRGSPLHF
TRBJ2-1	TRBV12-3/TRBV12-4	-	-	TGTGCCATCGCCGGCGGGACGTCCTACAATGAGCAGTTCTTC	CAIAGGTSYNEQFF
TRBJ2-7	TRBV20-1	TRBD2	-	TGCAGTGCTAGAGATCCTAGCGGGGGTTCCTACTACGAGCAGTACTTC	CSARDPSGGSYYEQYF
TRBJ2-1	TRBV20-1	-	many	TGCAGTGCAAAACTCCGGGACCCTGGGTTCTTC	CSAKLRDPGFF
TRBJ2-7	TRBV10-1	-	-	TGCGCCAGCAGTGAGTCGGGCAGCTCCTACGAGCAGTACTTC	CASSESGSSYEQYF
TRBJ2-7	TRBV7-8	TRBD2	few	TGTGCCAGCAGCCCTCGGACTAGCGGCCCAGACGAGCAGTACTTC	CASSPRTSGPDEQYF
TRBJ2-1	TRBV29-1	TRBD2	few	TGCAGCGTCGAGGGACTAGCTGACGAGCAGTTCTTC	CSVEGLADEQFF
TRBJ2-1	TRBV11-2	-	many	TGTGCCAGCAGCCCGAGCCCTTGGCGGCCTTCCCCATACAATGAGCAGTTCTTC	CASSPSPWRPSPYNEQFF
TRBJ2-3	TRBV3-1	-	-	TGTGCCAGCAGCCTTCTAGGACTTAGCACAGATACGCAGTATTTT	CASSLLGLSTDTQYF
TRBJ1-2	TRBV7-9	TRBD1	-	TGTGCCAGCAGCCCGGGACAGGGCTCTGGCTACACCTTC	CASSPGQGSGYTF
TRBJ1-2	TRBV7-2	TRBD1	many	TGTGCCAGCAGCCCCTGGGACAGGGACAACTATGGCTACACCTTC	CASSPWDRDNYGYTF
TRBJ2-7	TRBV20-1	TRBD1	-	TGCAGTGCTAGGACAGGGGGCGCCTACGAGCAGTACTTC	CSARTGGAYEQYF
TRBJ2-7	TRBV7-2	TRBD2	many	TGTGCCAGCAGCCCGGGGCTAGCGGGAGGACTCTACGAGCAGTACTTC	CASSPGLAGGLYEQYF
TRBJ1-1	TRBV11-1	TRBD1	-	TGTGCCAGCAGCTTATTTTCAGGGGGCACTGAAGCTTTCTTT	CASSLFSGGTEAFF
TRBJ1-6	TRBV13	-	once	TGTGCCAGCAGCTTAGGACAGCAAGCCGTAAATTCACCCCTCCACTTT	CASSLGQQAVNSPLHF
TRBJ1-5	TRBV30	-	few	TGTGCCTGGAGAGGTCAGCGCGGCGAGGGCAATCAGCCCCAGCATTTT	CAWRGQRGEGNQPQHF
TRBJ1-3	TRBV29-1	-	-	TGCAGCGTGAACACGGGGTACTCTGGAAACACCATATATTTT	CSVNTGYSGNTIYF
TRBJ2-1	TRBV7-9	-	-	TGTGCCAGCAGCTTGGGTAGCGGAGGGGCAAATGAGCAGTTCTTC	CASSLGSGGANEQFF
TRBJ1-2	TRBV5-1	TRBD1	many	TGCGCCAGCAGCCACGGACAGGGTGTTGGCTACACCTTC	CASSHGQGVGYTF
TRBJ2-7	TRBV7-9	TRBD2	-	TGTGCCAGCAGCCGGGGGGAATCCGCCTACGAGCAGTACTTC	CASSRGESAYEQYF
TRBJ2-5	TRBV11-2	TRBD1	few	TGTGCCAGCAGCTTCCCCTCGGGACAGAAACAAGAGACCCAGTACTTC	CASSFPSGQKQETQYF
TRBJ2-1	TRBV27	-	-	TGTGCCAGCAGTCTACAGGGTGAGTCCTACAATGAGCAGTTCTTC	CASSLQGESYNEQFF
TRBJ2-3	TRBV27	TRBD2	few	TGTGCCAGCAGCCTACTAGCGGGAATCACAGATACGCAGTATTTT	CASSLLAGITDTQYF
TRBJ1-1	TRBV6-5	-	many	TGTGCCAGCAGTTACGGGTTTTTCGGGAGGATGAACACTGAAGCTTTCTTT	CASSYGFFGRMNTEAFF
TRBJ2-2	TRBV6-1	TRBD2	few	TGTGCCAGCAGTGAGGGGACTACCAACACCGGGGAGCTGTTTTTT	CASSEGTTNTGELFF
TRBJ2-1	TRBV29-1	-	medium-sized	TGCAGCGTTGAAGGGGGAGCCCTCTACAATGAGCAGTTCTTC	CSVEGGALYNEQFF
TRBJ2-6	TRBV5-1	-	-	TGCGCCAGCAGCTTGGAACCGGGGCCCCGCTCTGGGGCCAACGTCCTGACTTTC	CASSLEPGPRSGANVLTF
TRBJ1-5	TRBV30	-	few	TGTGCCTGGAGTGGGGACGGAGTCTTGGTGGCCCAGCATTTT	CAWSGDGVLVAQHF
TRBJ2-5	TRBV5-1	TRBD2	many	TGCGCCAGCAGCTCCGGGACTAGCGGGCAAGAGACCCAGTACTTC	CASSSGTSGQETQYF
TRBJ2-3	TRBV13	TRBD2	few	TGTGCCAGCAGCACCAGGACTAGCGGGAGGGCCACAGATACGCAGTATTTT	CASSTRTSGRATDTQYF
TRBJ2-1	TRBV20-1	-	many	TGCAGTGCTCAAAGGGGTTCCTCATACAATGAGCAGTTCTTC	CSAQRGSSYNEQFF
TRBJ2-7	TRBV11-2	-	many	TGTGCCAGCAGCTCCCAGGGAGAGCAATCCTACGAGCAGTACTTC	CASSSQGEQSYEQYF
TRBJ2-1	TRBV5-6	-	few	TGTGCCAGCAGCTTGGAGATCCAGTTTAACAATGAGCAGTTCTTC	CASSLEIQFNNEQFF
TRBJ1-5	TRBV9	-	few	TGTGCCAGCAGCTCTGGGGGGGGGCTCGGTCAGCCCCAGCATTTT	CASSSGGGLGQPQHF